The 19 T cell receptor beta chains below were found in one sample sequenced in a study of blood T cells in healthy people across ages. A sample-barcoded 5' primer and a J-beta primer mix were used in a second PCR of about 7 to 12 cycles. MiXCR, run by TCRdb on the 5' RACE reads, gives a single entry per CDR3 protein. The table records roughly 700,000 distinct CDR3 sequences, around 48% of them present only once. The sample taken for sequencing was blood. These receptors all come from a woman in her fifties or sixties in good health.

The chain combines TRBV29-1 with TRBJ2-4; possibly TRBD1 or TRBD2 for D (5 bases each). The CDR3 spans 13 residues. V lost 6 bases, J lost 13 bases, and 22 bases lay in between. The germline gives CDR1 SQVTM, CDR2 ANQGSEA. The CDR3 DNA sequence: TGCAGCGTCGCCGACAGATATCTATGGGAGCAGTACTTC. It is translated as CSVADRYLWEQYF.

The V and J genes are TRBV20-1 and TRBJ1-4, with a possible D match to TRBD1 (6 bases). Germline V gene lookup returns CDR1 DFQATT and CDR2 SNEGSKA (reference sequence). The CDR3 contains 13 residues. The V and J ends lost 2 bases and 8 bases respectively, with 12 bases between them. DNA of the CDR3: TGCAGTGCTAGACCAGGGACACTCGAAAAACTGTTTTTT. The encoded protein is CSARPGTLEKLFF.

CDR3 region: CASSTDAWNTEAFF. DNA of the CDR3: TGTGCCAGCAGCACGGACGCCTGGAACACTGAAGCTTTCTTT. V usage is TRBV7-8 and J usage is TRBJ1-1, with D uncertain. Trimming took off 5 bases at V and 1 base at J, with 11 bases between the two ends. The germline V gene has CDR1 SGHVS and CDR2 FQNEAQ. CDR3 length equals 14 residues. The variable domain in full, with the rest retrieved from reference TRBV7-8 and TRBJ1-1, is GAGVSQSPRYKVAKRGQDVALRCDPISGHVSLFWYQQALGQGPEFLTYFQNEAQLDKSGLPSDRFFAERPEGSVSTLKIQRTQQEDSAVYLCASSTDAWNTEAFFGQGTRLTVV.

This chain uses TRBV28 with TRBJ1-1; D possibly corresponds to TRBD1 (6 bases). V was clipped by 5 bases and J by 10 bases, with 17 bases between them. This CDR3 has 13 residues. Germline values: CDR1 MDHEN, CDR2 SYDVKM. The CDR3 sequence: CASSMTGLTRAFF. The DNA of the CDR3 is TGTGCCAGCAGTATGACAGGTTTGACACGAGCTTTCTTT.

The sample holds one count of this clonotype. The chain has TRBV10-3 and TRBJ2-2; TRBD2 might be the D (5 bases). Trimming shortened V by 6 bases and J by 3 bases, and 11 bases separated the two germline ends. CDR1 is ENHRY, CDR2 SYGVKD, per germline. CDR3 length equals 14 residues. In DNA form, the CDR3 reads TGTGCCATCAGGTCCGACTACTACACCGGGGAGCTGTTTTTT. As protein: CAIRSDYYTGELFF.

CDR3 protein: CASSQAGPLSYEQYF. In nucleotides, the CDR3 is TGTGCCAGCAGCCAAGCGGGCCCACTCTCCTACGAGCAGTACTTC. V usage is TRBV3-1 and J usage is TRBJ2-7; D is ambiguous. Looked up from germline, CDR1 is LGHDT and CDR2 is YNNKEL (reference sequence). This CDR3 is 15 amino acids long. Between the trimmed V and J ends, which lost 1 base and 0 bases, there was a span of 10 bases.

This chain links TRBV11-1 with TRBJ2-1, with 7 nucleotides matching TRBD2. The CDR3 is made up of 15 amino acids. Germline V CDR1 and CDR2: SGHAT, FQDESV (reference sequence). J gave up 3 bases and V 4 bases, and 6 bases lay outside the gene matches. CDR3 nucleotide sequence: TGTGCCAGCAGCTCTCGGGACTACTACTACAATGAGCAGTTCTTC. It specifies CASSSRDYYYNEQFF. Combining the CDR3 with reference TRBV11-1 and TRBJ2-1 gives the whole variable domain EAEVAQSPRYKITEKSQAVAFWCDPISGHATLYWYRQILGQGPELLVQFQDESVVDDSQLPKDRFSAERLKGVDSTLKIQPAELGDSAMYLCASSSRDYYYNEQFFGPGTRLTVL.

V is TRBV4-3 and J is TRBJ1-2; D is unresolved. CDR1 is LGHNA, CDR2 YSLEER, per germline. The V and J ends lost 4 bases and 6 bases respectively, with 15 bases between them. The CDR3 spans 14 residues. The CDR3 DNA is TGCGCCAGCAGCCCCCAGCCGGGGATAGATGGCTACACCTTC. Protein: CASSPQPGIDGYTF.

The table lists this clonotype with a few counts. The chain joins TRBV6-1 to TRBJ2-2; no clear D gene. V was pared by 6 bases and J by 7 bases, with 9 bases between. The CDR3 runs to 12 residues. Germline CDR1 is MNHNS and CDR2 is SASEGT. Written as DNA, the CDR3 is TGTGCCAGCAGGGAAAGGGTCGGGGAGCTGTTTTTT. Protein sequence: CASRERVGELFF.

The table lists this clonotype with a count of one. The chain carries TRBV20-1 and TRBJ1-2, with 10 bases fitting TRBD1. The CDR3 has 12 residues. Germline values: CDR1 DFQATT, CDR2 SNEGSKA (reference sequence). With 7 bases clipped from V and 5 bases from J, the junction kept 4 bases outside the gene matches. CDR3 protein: CSEGTGAYGYTF. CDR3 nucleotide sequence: TGCAGTGAGGGGACAGGGGCATATGGCTACACCTTC.

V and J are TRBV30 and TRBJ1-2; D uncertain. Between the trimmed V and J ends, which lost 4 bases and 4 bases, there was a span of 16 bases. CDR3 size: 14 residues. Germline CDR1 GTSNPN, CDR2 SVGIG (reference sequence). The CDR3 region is CAWTRGRWAYGYTF. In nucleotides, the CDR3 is TGTGCCTGGACTAGAGGACGATGGGCCTATGGCTACACCTTC.

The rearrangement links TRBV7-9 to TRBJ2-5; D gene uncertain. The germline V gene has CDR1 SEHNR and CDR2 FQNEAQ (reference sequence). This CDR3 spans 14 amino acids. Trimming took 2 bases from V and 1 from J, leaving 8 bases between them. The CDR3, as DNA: TGTGCCAGCAGCTTAACTTACCTCCAAGAGACCCAGTACTTC. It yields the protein CASSLTYLQETQYF.

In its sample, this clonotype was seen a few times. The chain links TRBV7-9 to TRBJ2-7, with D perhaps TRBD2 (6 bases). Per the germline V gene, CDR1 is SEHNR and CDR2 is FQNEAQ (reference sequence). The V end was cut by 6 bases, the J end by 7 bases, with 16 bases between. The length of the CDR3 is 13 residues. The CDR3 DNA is TGTGCCAGCAGTAGAAGGGACGCGGGGGAGCAGTACTTC. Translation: CASSRRDAGEQYF.

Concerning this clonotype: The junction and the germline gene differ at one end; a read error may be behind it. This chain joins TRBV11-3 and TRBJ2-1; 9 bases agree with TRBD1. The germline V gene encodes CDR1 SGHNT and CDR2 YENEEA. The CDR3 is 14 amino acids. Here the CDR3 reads CASSFFGQGNGQFF. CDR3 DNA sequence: TGTGCCAGCAGCTTCTTCGGACAGGGGAATGGGCAGTTCTTC.

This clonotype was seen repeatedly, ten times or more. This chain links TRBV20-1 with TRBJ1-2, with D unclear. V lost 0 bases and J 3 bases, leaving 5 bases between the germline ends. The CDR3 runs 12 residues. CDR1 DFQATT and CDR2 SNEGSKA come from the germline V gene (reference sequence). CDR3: CSARDRDYGYTF. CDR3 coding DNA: TGCAGTGCTAGAGATAGAGACTATGGCTACACCTTC.

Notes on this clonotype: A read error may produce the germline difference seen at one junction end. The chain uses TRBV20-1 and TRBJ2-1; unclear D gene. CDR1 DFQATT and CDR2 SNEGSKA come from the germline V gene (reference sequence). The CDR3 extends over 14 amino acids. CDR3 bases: TGCAGTGCTAGAGGGGGAACGGAGTACAGTGAGCAGTTCTTC. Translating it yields CSARGGTEYSEQFF.

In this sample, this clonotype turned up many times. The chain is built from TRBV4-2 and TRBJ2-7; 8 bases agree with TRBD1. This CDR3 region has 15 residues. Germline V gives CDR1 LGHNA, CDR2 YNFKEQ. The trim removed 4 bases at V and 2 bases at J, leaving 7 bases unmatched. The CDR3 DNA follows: TGTGCCAGCAGCCCTCATGCAGGGGGCACCTACGAGCAGTACTTC. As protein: CASSPHAGGTYEQYF.

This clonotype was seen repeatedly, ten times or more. DNA for the CDR3: TGTGCCAGCAGCCAAGGGCTAGCGGGAGTCAATGAGCAGTTCTTC. The encoded protein is CASSQGLAGVNEQFF. V gene TRBV3-1 combines with J gene TRBJ2-1; 10 bases map to TRBD2. Trimming took 1 base from V and 6 from J; bases not matched to a gene: 3. The length of the CDR3 is 15 residues. In germline, CDR1 is LGHDT, CDR2 YNNKEL (reference sequence).

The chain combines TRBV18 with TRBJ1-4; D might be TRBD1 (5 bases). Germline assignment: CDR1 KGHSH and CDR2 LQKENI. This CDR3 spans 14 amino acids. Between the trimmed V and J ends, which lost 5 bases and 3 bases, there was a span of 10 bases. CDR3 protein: CASSMTASNEKLFF. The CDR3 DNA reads TGTGCCAGCTCAATGACAGCTTCTAATGAAAAACTGTTTTTT.